This T cell receptor beta chain comes out of a study of T cell responses to AZD1222 COVID-19 vaccine. Study conclusions and caveats: Mostly white British, mostly female donors; authors suggested clonal diversity may be underestimated. Along spike, vaccine-associated CD4 TCRs were found throughout, with dominance at 160-218 and 743-854.

This CDR3 contains 13 residues. Germline-derived CDR1 and CDR2 are MNHEY and SVGAGI. V was pared by 7 bases and J by 11 bases, with 8 bases of the junction left unmatched. Data came from immunoSEQ multiplex PCR; TCRdb stores just in-frame clones and leaves some out. This sample yields 150,000 to 200,000 clones, of which approximately 90% are seen a single time; 4.4% belongs to the top ten. Details on this clone: Its target is not known.

Sequenced here: peripheral blood, sampled on day 0 of AZD1222 vaccination. This sequence originates from an adult in good health. V gene TRBV6-5 combines with J gene TRBJ1-1; 12 nucleotides align to TRBD1. The CDR3 here is CASNLGQGARAFF. For the CDR3, the DNA is TGTGCCAGCAACCTGGGACAGGGGGCTCGGGCTTTCTTT.